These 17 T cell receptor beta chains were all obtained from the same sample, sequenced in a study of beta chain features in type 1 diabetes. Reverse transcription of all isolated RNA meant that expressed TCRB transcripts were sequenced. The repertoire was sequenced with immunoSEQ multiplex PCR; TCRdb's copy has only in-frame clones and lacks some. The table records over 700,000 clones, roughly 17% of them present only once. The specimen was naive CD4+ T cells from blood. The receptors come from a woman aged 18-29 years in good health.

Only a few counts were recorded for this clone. The CDR3 nucleotides are TGTGCCAGCAGGGACCGAGGGGACTATGGCTACACCTTC. It encodes CASRDRGDYGYTF. The chain has TRBV27 and TRBJ1-2; D perhaps matches TRBD1 (5 bases). CDR1 MNHEY and CDR2 SMNVEV come from the germline V gene (reference sequence). V dropped 6 bases and J dropped 3 bases, with 11 bases sitting between them. This CDR3 comprises 13 residues.

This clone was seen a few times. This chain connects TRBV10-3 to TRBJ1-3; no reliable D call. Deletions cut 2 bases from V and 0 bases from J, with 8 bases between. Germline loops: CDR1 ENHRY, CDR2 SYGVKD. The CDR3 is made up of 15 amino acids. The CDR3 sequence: CAISERTVSGNTIYF. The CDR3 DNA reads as TGTGCCATCAGTGAGCGGACGGTCTCTGGAAACACCATATATTTT.

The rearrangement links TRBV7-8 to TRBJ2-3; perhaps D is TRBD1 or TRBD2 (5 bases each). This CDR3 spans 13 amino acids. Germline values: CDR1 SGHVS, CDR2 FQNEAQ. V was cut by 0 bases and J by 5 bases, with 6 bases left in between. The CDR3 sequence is CASSLAGVDTQYF. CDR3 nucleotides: TGTGCCAGCAGCTTAGCGGGGGTAGATACGCAGTATTTT.

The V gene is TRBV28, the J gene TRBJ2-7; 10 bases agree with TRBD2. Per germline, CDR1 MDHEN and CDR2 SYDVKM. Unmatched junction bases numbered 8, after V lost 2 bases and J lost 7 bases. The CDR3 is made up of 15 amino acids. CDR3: CASSLGAGGPGEQYF. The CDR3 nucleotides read TGTGCCAGCAGTTTAGGAGCGGGAGGGCCCGGAGAGCAGTACTTC.

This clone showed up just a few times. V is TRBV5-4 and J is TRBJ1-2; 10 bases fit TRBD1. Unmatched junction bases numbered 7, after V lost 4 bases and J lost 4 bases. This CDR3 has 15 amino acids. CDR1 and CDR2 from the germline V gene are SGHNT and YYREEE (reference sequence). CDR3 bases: TGTGCCAGCAGCACGACAGGGGGCGGCATCTATGGCTACACCTTC. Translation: CASSTTGGGIYGYTF.

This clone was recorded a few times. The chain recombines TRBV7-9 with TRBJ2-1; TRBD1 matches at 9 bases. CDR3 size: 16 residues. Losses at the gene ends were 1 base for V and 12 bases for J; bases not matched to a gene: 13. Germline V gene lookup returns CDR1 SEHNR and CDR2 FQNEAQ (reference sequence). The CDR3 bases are TGTGCCAGCAGCTTAGATGCGGGACAGGGTACGCTAGGGCAGTTCTTC. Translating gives CASSLDAGQGTLGQFF.

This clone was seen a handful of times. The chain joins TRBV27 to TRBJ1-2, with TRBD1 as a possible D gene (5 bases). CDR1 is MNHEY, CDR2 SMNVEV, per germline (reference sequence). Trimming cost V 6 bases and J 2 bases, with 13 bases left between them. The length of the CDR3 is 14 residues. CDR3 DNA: TGTGCCAGCAGGGGTACCGGGACCAACTATGGCTACACCTTC. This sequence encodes CASRGTGTNYGYTF.

The CDR3 nucleotides are TGTGCCAGCTCACCGCGAAGCGTCTCGACCGGGGAGCTGTTTTTT. This codes for CASSPRSVSTGELFF. This chain connects TRBV18 to TRBJ2-2; D gene uncertain. V dropped 3 bases and J dropped 5 bases, with 13 bases sitting between them. The CDR3 extends over 15 amino acids. Germline-derived CDR1 and CDR2 are KGHSH and LQKENI.

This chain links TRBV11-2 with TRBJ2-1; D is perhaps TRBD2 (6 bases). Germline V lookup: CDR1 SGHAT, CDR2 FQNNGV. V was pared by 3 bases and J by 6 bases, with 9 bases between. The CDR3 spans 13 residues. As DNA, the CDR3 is TGTGCCAGCAGCTTGATGGAGGGCAATGAGCAGTTCTTC. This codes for CASSLMEGNEQFF.

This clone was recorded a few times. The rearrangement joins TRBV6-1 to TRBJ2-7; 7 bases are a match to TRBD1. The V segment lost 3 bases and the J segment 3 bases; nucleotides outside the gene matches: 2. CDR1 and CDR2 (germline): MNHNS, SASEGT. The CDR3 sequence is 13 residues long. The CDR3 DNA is TGTGCCAGCAGTGAGACAGGGCTCTACGAGCAGTACTTC. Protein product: CASSETGLYEQYF.

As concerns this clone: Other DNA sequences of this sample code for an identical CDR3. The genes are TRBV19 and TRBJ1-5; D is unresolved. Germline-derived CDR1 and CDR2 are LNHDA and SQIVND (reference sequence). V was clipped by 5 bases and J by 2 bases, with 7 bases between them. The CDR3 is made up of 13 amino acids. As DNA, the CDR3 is TGTGCCAGTAGTCGGGGTGGCAATCAGCCCCAGCATTTT. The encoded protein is CASSRGGNQPQHF.

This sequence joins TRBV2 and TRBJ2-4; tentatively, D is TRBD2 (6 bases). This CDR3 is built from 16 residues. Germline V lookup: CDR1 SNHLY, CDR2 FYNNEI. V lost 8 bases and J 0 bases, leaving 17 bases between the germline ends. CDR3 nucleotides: TGTGCCAGCGGGCGGGATGCTATACTAGCCAAAAACATTCAGTACTTC. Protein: CASGRDAILAKNIQYF.

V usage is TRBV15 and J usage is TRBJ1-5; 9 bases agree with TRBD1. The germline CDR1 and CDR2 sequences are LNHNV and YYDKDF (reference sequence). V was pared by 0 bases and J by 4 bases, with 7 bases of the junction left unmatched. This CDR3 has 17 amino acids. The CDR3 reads CATSREKGTGLNQPQHF. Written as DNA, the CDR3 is TGTGCCACCAGCAGAGAAAAAGGGACAGGGTTAAATCAGCCCCAGCATTTT.

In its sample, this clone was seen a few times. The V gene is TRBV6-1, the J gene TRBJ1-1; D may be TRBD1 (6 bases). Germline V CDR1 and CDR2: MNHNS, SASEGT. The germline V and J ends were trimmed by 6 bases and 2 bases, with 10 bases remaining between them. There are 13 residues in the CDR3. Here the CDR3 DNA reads TGTGCCAGCAGGATGACAGGAAACACTGAAGCTTTCTTT. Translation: CASRMTGNTEAFF.

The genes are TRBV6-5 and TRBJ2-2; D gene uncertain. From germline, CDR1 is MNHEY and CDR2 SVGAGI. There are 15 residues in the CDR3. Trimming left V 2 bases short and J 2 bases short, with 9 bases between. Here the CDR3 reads CASSYGRVNTGELFF. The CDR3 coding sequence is TGTGCCAGCAGTTACGGAAGGGTTAACACCGGGGAGCTGTTTTTT.

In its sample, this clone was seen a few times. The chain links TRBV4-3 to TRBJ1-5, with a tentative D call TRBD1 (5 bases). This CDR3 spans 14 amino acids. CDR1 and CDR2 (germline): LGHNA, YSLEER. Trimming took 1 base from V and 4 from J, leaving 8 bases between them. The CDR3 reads CASSQGRGNQPQHF. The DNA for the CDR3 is TGCGCCAGCAGCCAAGGGAGGGGTAATCAGCCCCAGCATTTT.

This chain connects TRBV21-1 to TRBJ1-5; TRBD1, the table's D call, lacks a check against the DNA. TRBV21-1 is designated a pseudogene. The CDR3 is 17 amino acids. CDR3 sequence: CASSPPQEQGEYQPQHF. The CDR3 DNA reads TGTGCCAGCAGCCCACCCCAGGAACAGGGGGAATATCAGCCCCAGCATTTT.